This TCR beta chain was identified during a study of blood T cells in healthy people across ages. Collection of 8.5 to 10 milliliters of peripheral blood was performed for each donor. Alongside a J-beta primer mix, a sample-barcoded 5' primer served in a second PCR lasting roughly 7 to 11 cycles. MiXCR was run by TCRdb on the 5' RACE reads, yielding one entry per CDR3 protein. The sample records about 570,000 distinct CDR3 sequences, roughly a quarter being singletons. With regard to this clonotype: Antigen unknown.

General observations from the study: Investigators viewed diversity estimates from one million T cells as underestimates, the study reported.

This sample also appeared in a second study, on T cells of mothers and their children.

This TCR derives from a boy aged 2 to 9 in good health. Material: blood.

CDR3 residues: CASSPGTSRSDEQYF. The CDR3 DNA follows: TGTGCCAGCAGCCCCGGGACTAGCAGGAGTGACGAGCAGTACTTC. The chain employs TRBV13 and TRBJ2-7; 9 bases agree with TRBD2. Per the germline V gene, CDR1 is PRHDT and CDR2 is FYEKMQ (reference sequence). CDR3 length equals 15 residues. Trimming took 5 bases from V and 5 from J; bases not matched to a gene: 10.